This TCR beta chain derives from a study of T cells in Graves' hyperthyroidism and ophthalmopathy. Trimming pared 1 base from V and 0 bases from J, leaving 18 bases between. CDR3 length equals 18 residues. Germline CDR1 is SGHVS and CDR2 is FNYEAQ. TCR beta CDR3 regions were amplified from RNA. HTBI primers drove first-round RT-PCR of the TCR CDR3. TCRdb processed the multiplex PCR reads anew with MiXCR; each CDR3 protein has one entry. The sample lists some 720,000 distinct CDR3 sequences, 16% seen once, with roughly 8% in the top ten. The V and J genes are TRBV7-6 and TRBJ1-1; D not resolved. The sample was blood. The source is a man younger than 35 with Graves' hyperthyroidism. CDR3 protein: CASSLEIGVLLVNTEAFF. The CDR3, as DNA: TGTGCCAGCAGCTTAGAAATCGGAGTCCTTCTGGTGAACACTGAAGCTTTCTTT.